Below are 8 T cell receptor beta chains sequenced from a single sample in a study of metastatic and nonmetastatic thyroid tumors. No treatment had been given to any patient before thyroid surgery. Via MiXCR, TCRdb re-called the PCR reads. The table lists roughly 25,000 clones, 20% to 30% of them singletons. The source material was tumor tissue. The receptors here all came from a male donor with papillary thyroid cancer or a benign thyroid nodule (not recorded which). Some clones in this sample may be carry-over from other donors' samples.

This clone was picked up many times. The chain combines TRBV11-3 with TRBJ2-7; D might be TRBD1 (6 bases). Trimming left V 3 bases short and J 3 bases short, with 24 bases between. Germline-derived CDR1 and CDR2 are SGHNT and YENEEA. The CDR3 length is 18 residues. The CDR3 sequence is CASSFKVDPAGELYEQYF. CDR3 coding DNA: TGTGCCAGCAGCTTTAAGGTGGATCCGGCAGGGGAACTCTACGAGCAGTACTTC.

This clone occurred many times. The rearrangement links TRBV5-8 to TRBJ2-4; D is possibly TRBD1 or TRBD2 (5 bases each). V shed 2 bases and J shed 1 base, with 13 bases lying between them. The CDR3 length is 16 residues. The germline V gene encodes CDR1 SGHTS and CDR2 YDEGEE. The CDR3, as DNA: TGTGCCAGCAGCTTAGAGGGGTTAGTTGCCAAAAACATTCAGTACTTC. Translation gives CASSLEGLVAKNIQYF.

The genes are TRBV5-1 and TRBJ2-1; D is unresolved. The germline V gene encodes CDR1 SGHRS and CDR2 YFSETQ. CDR3 length equals 12 residues. This chain's CDR3 is CTNSFAYNEQFF. Written as DNA, the CDR3 is TGCACCAACAGCTTTGCATACAATGAGCAGTTCTTC.

To note about this clone: A single base separates this from a much larger clone, so it may be a read error. This sample also contains other DNA sequences that code for the same CDR3. This chain links TRBV7-2 with TRBJ2-5, with 8 bases lining up with TRBD1. This CDR3 spans 15 amino acids. Germline assignment: CDR1 SGHTA and CDR2 FQGNSA. The CDR3 bases are TGTGCAAGCAGCTTAGATACAGGGGGTAGCGAGACCCAGTACTTC. This sequence encodes CASSLDTGGSETQYF.

Details on this clone: One junction end does not reproduce the germline sequence, and a read error may be involved. Additional DNA sequences in this sample encode the identical CDR3. The chain recombines TRBV27 with TRBJ2-3; weak D call: TRBD2 (6 bases). Per germline, CDR1 MNHEY and CDR2 SMNVEV (reference sequence). The CDR3 sequence is 15 residues long. Here the CDR3 reads CASSLLALGTDTQYF. The CDR3 nucleotides read TGTGCCAGCAGTTTACTAGCGCTCGGCACCGATACGCAGTATTTT.

As to this clone: An end of the junction differs from the germline gene, which may be a read error. V and J are TRBV7-2 and TRBJ2-7; 8 bases match TRBD1. Germline lookup yields CDR1 SGHTA and CDR2 FQGNSA. CDR3 length: 14 residues. The CDR3 sequence is CASRMTGVSYEHDF. The CDR3 nucleotides are TGTGCCAGCAGGATGACAGGGGTCTCTTACGAGCACGACTTC.

J is TRBJ2-7 and V is TRBV20-1; D may be TRBD2 (5 bases). This CDR3 comprises 14 residues. Deletions cut 4 bases from V and 3 bases from J, with 16 bases between. Germline CDR1 and CDR2: DFQATT and SNEGSKA (reference sequence). CDR3: CSATLRSAGYEQYF. The CDR3, as DNA: TGCAGTGCTACCCTTCGGTCCGCGGGCTACGAGCAGTACTTC.

A few counts support this clone. This chain uses TRBV6-5 with TRBJ1-5; no definite D call. The CDR3 has 13 amino acids. Between the trimmed V and J ends, which lost 0 bases and 11 bases, there was a span of 11 bases. Germline V lookup: CDR1 MNHEY, CDR2 SVGAGI. The CDR3 here is CASSYSPWGAQHF. DNA of the CDR3: TGTGCCAGCAGTTACTCCCCATGGGGAGCCCAGCATTTT.